This entry lists 16 T cell receptor beta chains sequenced from one sample in a study of blood T cells in healthy people across ages. A second about 6 to 11 cycle PCR used barcoded and J-beta primers. TCRdb recomputed calls from the 5' RACE reads with MiXCR, one row per CDR3 protein. The sample carries fewer than 700,000 distinct CDR3 sequences, around 41% recorded once. Sequencing input: blood. The origin of the receptors is a man at least 80 years old in good health.

This clonotype was counted a few times. The chain employs TRBV6-2 or TRBV6-3 and TRBJ2-1; TRBD2 aligns across 11 bases. The J call is doubtful: the DNA matches TRBJ2-7 better. Germline CDR1 and CDR2: MNHEY and SVGEGT. This CDR3 is 18 amino acids long. CDR3 bases: TGTGCCAGCAAGCCTGGCCTAGCGGGGGGCCTCTCCTACAATGAGCAGTACTTC. It yields the protein CASKPGLAGGLSYNEQYF.

The gene calls are TRBV20-1 and TRBJ1-5; D call uncertain. The germline V gene has CDR1 DFQATT and CDR2 SNEGSKA (reference sequence). Trimming left V 2 bases short and J 5 bases short, with 13 bases between. The CDR3 spans 14 residues. Here the CDR3 reads CSARNRGWDQPQHF. DNA of the CDR3: TGCAGTGCTAGAAATCGGGGTTGGGATCAGCCCCAGCATTTT.

This chain uses TRBV6-5 with TRBJ2-1; TRBD1 matches at 10 bases. Germline trimming cut 8 bases from V and 8 bases from J; bases unmatched to any gene: 6. CDR3 length: 13 amino acids. Germline assignment: CDR1 MNHEY and CDR2 SVGAGI. The CDR3 DNA follows: TGTGCCAGCGGGGGACAGGGGTTCCATGAGCAGTTCTTC. It codes for CASGGQGFHEQFF.

The genes are TRBV20-1 and TRBJ2-7; unclear D gene. Trimming cost V 3 bases and J 0 bases, with 12 bases left between them. The CDR3 loop spans 14 amino acids. In germline, CDR1 is DFQATT, CDR2 SNEGSKA (reference sequence). The CDR3 sequence is CSARAWGTSYEQYF. As DNA, the CDR3 is TGCAGTGCTAGGGCCTGGGGTACCTCCTACGAGCAGTACTTC.

This clonotype was seen only a few times. This chain connects TRBV6-2 or TRBV6-3 to TRBJ2-3; D might be TRBD1 (6 bases). V lost 6 bases and J lost 2, with 12 bases in between. The CDR3 covers 14 residues. CDR1 is MNHEY and CDR2 is SVGEGT in the germline V gene. The CDR3: CASRRGSHTDTQYF. CDR3 in DNA: TGTGCCAGCAGAAGGGGGAGTCACACAGATACGCAGTATTTT.

About this clonotype itself: This may be a read error: a much more frequent sequence differs by one nucleotide. This sequence joins TRBV12-3 or TRBV12-4 and TRBJ1-2; D is unclear. The CDR3 totals 16 residues. V was clipped by 1 base and J by 4 bases, with 16 bases between them. For the CDR3, the DNA is TGTGCCAGCAGTTTAGTAATAGCGGAGGTCTTCTATGGCTACACCTTC. It yields the protein CASSLVIAEVFYGYTF.

This clonotype was seen more than once but under ten times. The gene calls are TRBV6-2 or TRBV6-3 and TRBJ2-5; 9 nucleotides line up with TRBD1. In germline, CDR1 is MNHEY, CDR2 SVGEGT. J was trimmed by 5 bases and V by 5 bases; bases with no gene match: 9. This CDR3 is built from 15 residues. The DNA for the CDR3 is TGTGCCAGCAGTAACGGACAGGGGCTTATCGAGACCCAGTACTTC. It is translated as CASSNGQGLIETQYF.

This rearrangement joins TRBV20-1 to TRBJ1-5, with a tentative D call TRBD1 (6 bases). Germline V gives CDR1 DFQATT, CDR2 SNEGSKA (reference sequence). The V and J ends lost 6 bases and 2 bases respectively, with 14 bases between them. The CDR3 spans 14 residues. CDR3 in DNA: TGCAGTGCGCCCTACCCAGGGGGCAATCAGCCCCAGCATTTT. Translated, it gives CSAPYPGGNQPQHF.

The chain links TRBV28 to TRBJ2-7; 12 nucleotides line up with TRBD2. Germline lookup yields CDR1 MDHEN and CDR2 SYDVKM. The length of the CDR3 is 16 residues. V trimming: 5 bases; J trimming: 1 base; junction bases outside the gene matches: 6. This chain's CDR3 is CASSQFGLAGSYEQYF. CDR3 sequence (DNA): TGTGCCAGCAGTCAATTTGGACTAGCGGGGTCCTACGAGCAGTACTTC. The full variable domain, completed using reference TRBV28 and TRBJ2-7, is DVKVTQSSRYLVKRTGEKVFLECVQDMDHENMFWYRQDPGLGLRLIYFSYDVKMKEKGDIPEGYSVSREKKERFSLILESASTNQTSMYLCASSQFGLAGSYEQYFGPGTRLTVT.

The chain employs TRBV11-1 and TRBJ2-5, with D perhaps assigned TRBD1 or TRBD2 (5 bases each). The CDR3 consists of 14 residues. The germline CDR1 and CDR2 sequences are SGHAT and FQDESV (reference sequence). V lost 2 bases and J 7 bases, leaving 14 bases between the germline ends. The CDR3 reads CASSLYGTQGTQYF. The CDR3 bases are TGTGCCAGCAGCTTATATGGGACCCAGGGGACCCAGTACTTC.

This chain joins TRBV21-1 and TRBJ2-7. TRBV21-1 is assigned pseudogene status. The CDR3 is 12 residues long. The CDR3 loop reads CASSKYRNEQYF. CDR3 sequence (DNA): TGTGCCAGCAGCAAATATCGGAATGAGCAGTACTTC.

The V and J genes are TRBV29-1 and TRBJ1-5; D is possibly TRBD1 (5 bases). V lost 3 bases and J 3 bases, leaving 9 bases between the germline ends. The CDR3 runs to 13 residues. In germline, CDR1 is SQVTM, CDR2 ANQGSEA. The CDR3 region is CSVERDPNQPQHF. CDR3 DNA: TGCAGCGTTGAGAGGGACCCCAATCAGCCCCAGCATTTT.

J is TRBJ2-3 and V is TRBV28; 14 bases align to TRBD2. Germline CDR1 and CDR2: MDHEN and SYDVKM. This CDR3 region has 18 residues. V was clipped by 6 bases and J by 6 bases; unmatched bases: 14. DNA of the CDR3: TGTGCCAGCAGCCACATAAGAGGACTAGCGGGAGGAAAGGATACGCAGTATTTT. Translating gives CASSHIRGLAGGKDTQYF. Supplemented by reference TRBV28 and TRBJ2-3, the full variable domain reads DVKVTQSSRYLVKRTGEKVFLECVQDMDHENMFWYRQDPGLGLRLIYFSYDVKMKEKGDIPEGYSVSREKKERFSLILESASTNQTSMYLCASSHIRGLAGGKDTQYFGPGTRLTVL.

This clonotype was observed at least ten times. This chain uses TRBV29-1 with TRBJ2-3; D could derive from TRBD1 or TRBD2 (5 bases each). The length of the CDR3 is 15 residues. Between the trimmed V and J ends, which lost 4 bases and 6 bases, there was a span of 20 bases. CDR1 and CDR2 (germline): SQVTM, ANQGSEA. Written as DNA, the CDR3 is TGCAGCGTTGGGAGACGGGGCACTAGAGGGGATACGCAGTATTTT. Its protein is CSVGRRGTRGDTQYF.

This clonotype was observed a single time. This chain connects TRBV20-1 to TRBJ1-4; the D gene is possibly TRBD1 (6 bases). Germline lookup yields CDR1 DFQATT and CDR2 SNEGSKA (reference sequence). V lost 3 bases and J lost 7, with 12 bases in between. The CDR3 covers 13 residues. Here the CDR3 reads CSARGGGREKLFF. In DNA form, the CDR3 reads TGCAGTGCTAGGGGTGGGGGCCGTGAAAAACTGTTTTTT.

The J gene is TRBJ2-5, the V gene TRBV7-2; D is undetermined. Trimming pared 4 bases from V and 5 bases from J, leaving 17 bases between. This CDR3 has 15 residues. Germline-derived CDR1 and CDR2 are SGHTA and FQGNSA. The CDR3 sequence: CASSSHPLPAETQYF. CDR3 DNA: TGTGCCAGCAGCTCGCACCCGCTCCCGGCGGAGACCCAGTACTTC.